This paragraph reports one T cell receptor beta chain. Its cognate antigen is unknown. With the read ending 3 residues before the CDR3 end, the germline J gene is used to fill in that end. This table comes from immunoSEQ multiplex PCR, and its TCRdb copy is limited to in-frame clones, with some not included. This table holds roughly 40,000 clones. The data were obtained in a study of T cells in women clearing cervical HPV infection. This CDR3 region has 15 residues. J was trimmed by 1 base and V by 6 bases; bases with no gene match: 4. Germline lookup yields CDR1 ENHRY and CDR2 SYGVKD. Study results and caveats: TRBV6-7 relative abundance averaged approximately 0.11% in cases and less than 0.2% in controls. Timing of associations relative to infection is unclear; T-cell subsets were not isolated.

The source material was blood buffy coat. V gene TRBV10-3 combines with J gene TRBJ2-1, with 9 bases matching TRBD2. The receptor's source is a woman between 18 and 75 years old with a cervical HPV16 infection that either progressed to CIN3+ or cleared (not recorded which). The chain's CDR3 is CAIRDSGRSYNEQFF. The DNA read from the CDR3 is TGTGCCATCAGGGATAGCGGGAGATCCTACAATGAG.